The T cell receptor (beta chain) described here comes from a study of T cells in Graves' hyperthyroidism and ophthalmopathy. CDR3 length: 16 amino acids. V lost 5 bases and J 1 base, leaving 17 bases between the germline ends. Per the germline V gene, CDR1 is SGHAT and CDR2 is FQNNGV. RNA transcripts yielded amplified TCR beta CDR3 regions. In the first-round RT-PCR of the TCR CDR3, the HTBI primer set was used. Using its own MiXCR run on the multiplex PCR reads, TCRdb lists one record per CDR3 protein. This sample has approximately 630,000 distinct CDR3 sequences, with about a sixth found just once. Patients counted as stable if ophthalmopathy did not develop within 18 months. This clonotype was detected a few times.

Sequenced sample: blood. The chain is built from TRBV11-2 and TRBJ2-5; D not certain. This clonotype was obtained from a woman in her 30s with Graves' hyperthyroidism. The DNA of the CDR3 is TGTGCCAGCAGCCCCTTTCCCGGAAGGGTCCAAGAGACCCAGTACTTC. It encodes CASSPFPGRVQETQYF.